Each of the 12 T cell receptor beta chains below was sequenced from the same sample in a study of T cell responses to AZD1222 COVID-19 vaccine. Repertoires were generated with immunoSEQ multiplex PCR, while TCRdb's copy carries only in-frame clones and drops some. The sample carries some 99,000 clones, around 90% recorded once. The input for sequencing was peripheral blood, taken on day 0 of AZD1222 vaccination. Every receptor here comes from an adult in good health.

V and J are TRBV10-3 and TRBJ2-3; 12 bases fit TRBD2. Per germline, CDR1 ENHRY and CDR2 SYGVKD. The CDR3 consists of 17 residues. Trimming took 10 bases from V and 2 from J; bases not matched to a gene: 13. The CDR3 bases are TGTGCCACGAAGGGACTAGCGGGTTCCTACCCCACAGATACGCAGTATTTT. Translation: CATKGLAGSYPTDTQYF.

The chain combines TRBV5-5 with TRBJ1-6; TRBD1 might be the D (6 bases). CDR1 is SGHKS, CDR2 YYEKEE, per germline (reference sequence). V lost 1 base and J lost 8, with 10 bases in between. This CDR3 is built from 14 residues. In DNA, the CDR3 is TGTGCCAGCAGCTTGATATCAGGGGATTCACCCCTCCACTTT. As protein: CASSLISGDSPLHF.

V and J are TRBV7-2 and TRBJ2-3, with 10 bases lining up with TRBD2. CDR3 size: 16 residues. With V trimmed by 4 bases and J by 5 bases, 9 bases remained unmatched. Germline lookup yields CDR1 SGHTA and CDR2 FQGNSA. CDR3 amino acids: CASSSLAGAGGDTQYF. DNA for the CDR3: TGTGCCAGCAGCTCCCTAGCGGGGGCCGGTGGAGATACGCAGTATTTT.

CDR3 DNA sequence: TGTGCCAGCAGCCAAGAAAGCCGGACAGGGATATACGAGCAGTACTTC. It specifies CASSQESRTGIYEQYF. The chain is built from TRBV3-1 (or the pseudogene TRBV3-2) and TRBJ2-7, with 8 bases matching TRBD1. Germline lookup yields CDR1 LGHDT and CDR2 YNNKEL (reference sequence). With 0 bases clipped from V and 4 bases from J, the junction kept 8 bases outside the gene matches. The CDR3 spans 16 residues.

This chain joins TRBV7-9 and TRBJ2-1; the D gene could be TRBD1 or TRBD2 (7 bases each). Germline loops: CDR1 SEHNR, CDR2 FQNEAQ (reference sequence). The CDR3 runs 16 residues. Trimming removed 5 bases from V and 8 bases from J, with 22 bases in between. The CDR3 is CASSPIAGGASYEQFF. The CDR3 DNA follows: TGTGCCAGCAGCCCTATCGCAGGGGGGGCTAGTTATGAGCAGTTCTTC.

The V call is TRBV28, the J call TRBJ2-1; D tentatively fits TRBD1 or TRBD2 (5 bases each). This CDR3 has 14 residues. Germline V gene data show CDR1 as MDHEN and CDR2 as SYDVKM. Deletions cut 0 bases from V and 7 bases from J, with 10 bases between. The CDR3 reads CASSLWGVQNEQFF. CDR3 DNA sequence: TGTGCCAGCAGTTTATGGGGGGTCCAGAATGAGCAGTTCTTC.

The genes are TRBV20-1 and TRBJ1-2; TRBD1 is a possible D gene (6 bases). This CDR3 region has 14 residues. V dropped 3 bases and J dropped 5 bases, with 16 bases sitting between them. Germline V gene data show CDR1 as DFQATT and CDR2 as SNEGSKA (reference sequence). For the CDR3, the DNA is TGCAGTGCTAGTCTAGGGGGGGGCCTATATGGCTACACCTTC. Its protein is CSASLGGGLYGYTF.

This clone is medium-sized within its sample. This chain connects TRBV2 to TRBJ1-6; D unclear. The germline V gene has CDR1 SNHLY and CDR2 FYNNEI. The CDR3 runs 12 residues. Trimming removed 11 bases at V and 0 bases at J, with 5 bases between. The CDR3 reads CAGTSYNSPLHF. CDR3 DNA sequence: TGTGCCGGAACCTCCTATAATTCACCCCTCCACTTT.

This chain uses TRBV11-2 with TRBJ2-7; perhaps TRBD2 as D (5 bases). Germline V CDR1 and CDR2: SGHAT, FQNNGV. Between the trimmed V and J ends, which lost 2 bases and 5 bases, there was a span of 13 bases. The CDR3 loop spans 14 amino acids. The CDR3 loop reads CASSLSGMSNEQYF. CDR3 nucleotide sequence: TGTGCCAGCAGCTTATCGGGGATGAGCAACGAGCAGTACTTC.

This clone occurred once. V is TRBV5-1 and J is TRBJ1-3, with D hard to call. Germline V gives CDR1 SGHRS, CDR2 YFSETQ. V shed 0 bases and J shed 1 base, with 8 bases lying between them. The CDR3 runs 15 residues. The CDR3 nucleotides read TGCGCCAGCAGCTTGGCCGCGGGATCTGGAAACACCATATATTTT. This codes for CASSLAAGSGNTIYF.

The rearrangement links TRBV5-1 to TRBJ2-1, with 8 positions matching TRBD1. Trimming at V came to 3 bases and at J to 8 bases, leaving 10 bases not matched to a gene. Germline V lookup: CDR1 SGHRS, CDR2 YFSETQ. CDR3 length equals 15 residues. In DNA form, the CDR3 reads TGCGCCAGCAGCTCGGACAGGGCCCCTACTGATGAGCAGTTCTTC. It is translated as CASSSDRAPTDEQFF.

This rearrangement joins TRBV6-5 to TRBJ2-3; unclear D gene. V lost 6 bases and J 0 bases, leaving 7 bases between the germline ends. Germline loops: CDR1 MNHEY, CDR2 SVGAGI. This CDR3 spans 13 amino acids. CDR3 sequence: CASRADSTDTQYF. In DNA form, the CDR3 reads TGTGCCAGCAGGGCTGACAGCACAGATACGCAGTATTTT.